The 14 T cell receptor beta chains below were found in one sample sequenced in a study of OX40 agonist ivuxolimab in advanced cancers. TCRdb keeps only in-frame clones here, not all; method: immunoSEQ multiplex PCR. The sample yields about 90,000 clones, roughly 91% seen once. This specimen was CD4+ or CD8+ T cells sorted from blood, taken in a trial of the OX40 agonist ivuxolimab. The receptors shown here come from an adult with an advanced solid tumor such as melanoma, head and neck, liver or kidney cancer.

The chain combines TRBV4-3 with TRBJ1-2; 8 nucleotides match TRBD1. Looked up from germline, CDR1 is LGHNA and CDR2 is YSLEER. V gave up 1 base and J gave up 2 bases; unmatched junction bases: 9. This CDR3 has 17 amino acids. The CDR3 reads CASSQAHSGGWNYGYTF. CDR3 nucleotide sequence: TGCGCCAGCAGCCAAGCTCATTCAGGGGGCTGGAACTATGGCTACACCTTC.

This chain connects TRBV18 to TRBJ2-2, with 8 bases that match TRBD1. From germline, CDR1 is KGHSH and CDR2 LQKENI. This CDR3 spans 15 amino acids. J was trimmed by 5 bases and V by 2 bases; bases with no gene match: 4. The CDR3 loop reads CASSPTGQVTGELFF. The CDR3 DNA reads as TGTGCCAGCTCACCAACGGGACAGGTGACCGGGGAGCTGTTTTTT.

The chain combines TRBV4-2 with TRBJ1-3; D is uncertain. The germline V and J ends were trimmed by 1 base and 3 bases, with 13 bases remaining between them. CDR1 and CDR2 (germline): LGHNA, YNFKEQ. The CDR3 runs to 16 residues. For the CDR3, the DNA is TGTGCCAGCAGCCAAGGGACCCTGGGCGGTGGAAACACCATATATTTT. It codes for CASSQGTLGGGNTIYF.

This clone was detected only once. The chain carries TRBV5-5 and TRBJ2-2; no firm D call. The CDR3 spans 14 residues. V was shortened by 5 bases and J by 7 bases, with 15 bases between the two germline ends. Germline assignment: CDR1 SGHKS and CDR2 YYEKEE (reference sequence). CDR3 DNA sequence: TGTGCCAGCAGGCTAGTAGGTAGAGGCGGGGAGCTGTTTTTT. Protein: CASRLVGRGGELFF.

CDR3 sequence: CASSRIADTQYF. For the CDR3, the DNA is TGTGCCAGCAGTAGAATTGCAGATACGCAGTATTTT. This chain uses TRBV6-5 with TRBJ2-3; D is ambiguous. The CDR3 has 12 amino acids. Germline CDR1 and CDR2: MNHEY and SVGAGI. Trimming stripped 5 bases from V and 4 bases from J, with 7 bases between.

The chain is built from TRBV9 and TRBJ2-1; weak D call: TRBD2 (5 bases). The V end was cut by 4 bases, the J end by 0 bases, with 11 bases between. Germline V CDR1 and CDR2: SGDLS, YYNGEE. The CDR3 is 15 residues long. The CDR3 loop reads CASSLAPSSYNEQFF. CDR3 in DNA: TGTGCCAGCAGCTTAGCGCCTAGCTCCTACAATGAGCAGTTCTTC.

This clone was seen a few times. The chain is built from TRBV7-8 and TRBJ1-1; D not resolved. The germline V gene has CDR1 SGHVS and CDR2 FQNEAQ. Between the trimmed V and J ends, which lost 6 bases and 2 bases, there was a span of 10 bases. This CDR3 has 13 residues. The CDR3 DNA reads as TGTGCCAGCAGTCCAAGACACAACACTGAAGCTTTCTTT. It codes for CASSPRHNTEAFF.

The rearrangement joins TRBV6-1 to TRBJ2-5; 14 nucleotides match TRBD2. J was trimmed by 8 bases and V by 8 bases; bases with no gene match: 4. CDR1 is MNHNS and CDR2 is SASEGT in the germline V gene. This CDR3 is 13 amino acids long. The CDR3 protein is CASLGLAGGTQYF. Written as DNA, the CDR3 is TGTGCCAGCCTTGGACTAGCGGGAGGAACCCAGTACTTC.

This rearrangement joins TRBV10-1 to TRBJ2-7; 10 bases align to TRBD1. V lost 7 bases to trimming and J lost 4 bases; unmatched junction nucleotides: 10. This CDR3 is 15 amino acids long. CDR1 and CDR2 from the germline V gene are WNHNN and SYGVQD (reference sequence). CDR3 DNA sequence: TGCGCCAGCAAATTCCCGGGACAGGGGTTGTACGAGCAGTACTTC. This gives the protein CASKFPGQGLYEQYF.

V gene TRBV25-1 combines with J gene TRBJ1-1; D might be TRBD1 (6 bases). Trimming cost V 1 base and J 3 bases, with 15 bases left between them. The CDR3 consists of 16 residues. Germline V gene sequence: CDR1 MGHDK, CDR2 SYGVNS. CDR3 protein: CASSESVSQGHTEAFF. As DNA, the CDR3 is TGTGCCAGCAGTGAATCGGTCTCTCAGGGGCACACTGAAGCTTTCTTT. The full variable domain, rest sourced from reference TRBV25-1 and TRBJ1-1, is EADIYQTPRYLVIGTGKKITLECSQTMGHDKMYWYQQDPGMELHLIHYSYGVNSTEKGDLSSESTVSRIRTEHFPLTLESARPSHTSQYLCASSESVSQGHTEAFFGQGTRLTVV.

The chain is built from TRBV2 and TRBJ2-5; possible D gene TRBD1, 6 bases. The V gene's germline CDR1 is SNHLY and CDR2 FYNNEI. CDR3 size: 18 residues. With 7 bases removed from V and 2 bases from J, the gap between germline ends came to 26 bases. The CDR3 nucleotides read TGTGCCAGCACCTACGGCGTGGGACCACAGGGAGTGCAAGAGACCCAGTACTTC. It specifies CASTYGVGPQGVQETQYF.

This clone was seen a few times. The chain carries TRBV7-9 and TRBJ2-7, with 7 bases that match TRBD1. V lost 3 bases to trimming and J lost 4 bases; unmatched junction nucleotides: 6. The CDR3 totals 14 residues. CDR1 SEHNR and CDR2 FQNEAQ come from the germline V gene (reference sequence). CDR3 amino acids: CASSFSGGRYEQYF. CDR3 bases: TGTGCCAGCAGCTTCTCAGGGGGTAGATACGAGCAGTACTTC.

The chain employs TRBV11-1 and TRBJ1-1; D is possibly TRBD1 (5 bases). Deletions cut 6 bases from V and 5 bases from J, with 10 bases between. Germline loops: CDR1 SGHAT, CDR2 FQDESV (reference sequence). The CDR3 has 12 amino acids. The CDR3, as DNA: TGTGCCAGCAGGAGGGGTGGGACTGAAGCTTTCTTT. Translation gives CASRRGGTEAFF.

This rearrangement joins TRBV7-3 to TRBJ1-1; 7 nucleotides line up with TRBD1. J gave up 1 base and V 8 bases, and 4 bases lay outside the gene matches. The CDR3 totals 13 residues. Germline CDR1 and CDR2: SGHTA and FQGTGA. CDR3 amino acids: CASLTGRNTEAFF. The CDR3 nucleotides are TGTGCCAGCCTGACAGGGAGGAACACTGAAGCTTTCTTT.